This T cell receptor (beta chain) was identified during a study of siplizumab effects on memory and regulatory T cells. Whole-study results and caveats: Few alloreactive clones mapped to unstimulated subsets. Proof of suppressive function in proliferating Tregs from siplizumab cultures was not established. Most proliferating CD4+ or CD8+ clones, roughly 75-96%, had no naive or memory assignment.

This CDR3 comprises 14 residues. V lost 8 bases and J 0 bases, leaving 11 bases between the germline ends. CDR1 and CDR2 (germline): WNHNN, SYGVQD (reference sequence). Using immunoSEQ multiplex PCR, the repertoire was profiled, and TCRdb retains in-frame clones only, with some absent. The sample lists 70,000 to 95,000 clones; about 96% were seen once. Comments on this clone: Its antigen is unidentified.

The sequence derives from a human donor in good health. The chain links TRBV10-1 to TRBJ2-1; tentative D call: TRBD2 (5 bases). Sequenced input: naive CD4+ T cells sorted from blood. The DNA of the CDR3 is TGCGCCAGCCCCCGGGGAAGCTCCTACAATGAGCAGTTCTTC. Its protein product is CASPRGSSYNEQFF.